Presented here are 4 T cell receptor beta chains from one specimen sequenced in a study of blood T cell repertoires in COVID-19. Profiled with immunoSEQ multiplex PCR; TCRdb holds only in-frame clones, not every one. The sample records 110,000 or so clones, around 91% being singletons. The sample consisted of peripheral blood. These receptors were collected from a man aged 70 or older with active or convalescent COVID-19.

The DNA for the CDR3 is TGTGCCACCAGCAGTAGGACTAGCGGGAGGCCCAATACGCAGTATTTT. It encodes CATSSRTSGRPNTQYF. The chain combines TRBV15 with TRBJ2-3; 14 bases are a match to TRBD2. The V gene's germline CDR1 is LNHNV and CDR2 YYDKDF (reference sequence). V dropped 3 bases and J dropped 7; count of bases not matched to a gene: 6. The CDR3 extends over 16 amino acids.

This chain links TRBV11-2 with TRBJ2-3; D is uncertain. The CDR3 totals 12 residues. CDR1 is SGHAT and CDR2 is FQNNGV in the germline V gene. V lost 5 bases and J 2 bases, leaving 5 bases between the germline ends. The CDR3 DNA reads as TGTGCCAGCAGCCCTTACACAGATACGCAGTATTTT. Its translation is CASSPYTDTQYF.

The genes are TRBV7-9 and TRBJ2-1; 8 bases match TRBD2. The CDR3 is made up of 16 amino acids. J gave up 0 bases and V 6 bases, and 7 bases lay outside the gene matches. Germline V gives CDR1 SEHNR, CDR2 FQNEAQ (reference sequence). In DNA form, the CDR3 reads TGTGCCAGCAGGCCTAGCGGGCAAAGCTCCTACAATGAGCAGTTCTTC. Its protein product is CASRPSGQSSYNEQFF. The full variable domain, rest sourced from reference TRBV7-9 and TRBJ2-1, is DTGVSQNPRHKITKRGQNVTFRCDPISEHNRLYWYRQTLGQGPEFLTYFQNEAQLEKSRLLSDRFSAERPKGSFSTLEIQRTEQGDSAMYLCASRPSGQSSYNEQFFGPGTRLTVL.

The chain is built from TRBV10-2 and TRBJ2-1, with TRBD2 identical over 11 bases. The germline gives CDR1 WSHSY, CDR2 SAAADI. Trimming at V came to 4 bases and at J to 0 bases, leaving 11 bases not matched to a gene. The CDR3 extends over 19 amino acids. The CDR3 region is CASSVGLAGQPSSYNEQFF. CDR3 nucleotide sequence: TGCGCCAGCAGTGTCGGACTAGCGGGCCAACCGAGCTCCTACAATGAGCAGTTCTTC.